This entry lists 16 T cell receptor beta chains sequenced from one sample in a study of blood T cell repertoires in COVID-19. TCRdb's copy holds only in-frame clones and misses some; the assay was immunoSEQ multiplex PCR. The repertoire consists of roughly 370,000 clones, with around 87% occurring once and the leading ten covering approximately 9.3%. Sequences were obtained from PBMCs or T cells enriched from blood (not recorded which). All receptors come from a woman between 45 and 65 years old who had recovered from COVID-19.

This clone showed up just once. The chain uses TRBV11-2 and TRBJ2-7; TRBD2 is a possible D gene (5 bases). Germline CDR1 reads SGHAT; CDR2 reads FQNNGV. V dropped 5 bases and J dropped 2 bases, with 13 bases sitting between them. The CDR3 has 14 amino acids. CDR3: CASSRTETTYEQYF. DNA for the CDR3: TGTGCCAGCAGCCGGACGGAGACTACCTACGAGCAGTACTTC.

This rearrangement joins TRBV6-5 to TRBJ1-1; D perhaps matches TRBD1 (6 bases). V was clipped by 4 bases and J by 6 bases, with 18 bases between them. CDR1 and CDR2 from the germline V gene are MNHEY and SVGAGI. The CDR3 is 15 amino acids. CDR3 sequence (DNA): TGTGCCAGCAGTTCCCATGGGCAGGGGATTTCTGAAGCTTTCTTT. This gives the protein CASSSHGQGISEAFF.

The J gene is TRBJ1-1, the V gene TRBV18; the D is unclear. Trimming pared 2 bases from V and 4 bases from J, leaving 11 bases between. CDR3 length: 14 residues. Germline lookup yields CDR1 KGHSH and CDR2 LQKENI. CDR3 residues: CASSPSGVGTEAFF. CDR3 nucleotide sequence: TGTGCCAGCTCACCATCCGGGGTGGGCACTGAAGCTTTCTTT.

DNA for the CDR3: TGTGCCAGAAGCGTTACAGGGAATGAAAAACTGTTTTTT. This sequence encodes CARSVTGNEKLFF. J is TRBJ1-4 and V is TRBV5-3, with D possibly TRBD1 on 6 matching bases. TRBV5-3 is marked as an open reading frame, function uncertain. Trimming removed 4 bases from V and 5 bases from J, with 9 bases in between. This CDR3 contains 13 residues.

The chain recombines TRBV6-5 with TRBJ1-4; 7 nucleotides line up with TRBD1. CDR3 length: 14 amino acids. The germline V gene has CDR1 MNHEY and CDR2 SVGAGI. Losses at the gene ends were 8 bases for V and 6 bases for J; bases not matched to a gene: 9. This CDR3 is CASLDGQAHEKLFF. Written as DNA, the CDR3 is TGTGCCAGCCTGGATGGACAGGCACATGAAAAACTGTTTTTT.

Of note for this clone: Distinct nucleotide sequences in the sample also encode this CDR3. The J gene is TRBJ1-2, the V gene TRBV5-1; D might be TRBD1 (6 bases). The CDR3 is made up of 13 amino acids. The V end lost 4 bases, the J end lost 2 bases, and 9 bases lay between the germline ends. CDR1 and CDR2 from the germline V gene are SGHRS and YFSETQ. The CDR3 loop is CASSLGQNYGYTF. The CDR3 DNA reads as TGCGCCAGCAGCCTCGGACAGAACTATGGCTACACCTTC.

The chain recombines TRBV19 with TRBJ1-5, with D tentatively TRBD1 (5 bases). There are 13 residues in the CDR3. CDR1 is LNHDA and CDR2 is SQIVND in the germline V gene (reference sequence). Trimming stripped 5 bases from V and 5 bases from J, with 10 bases between. DNA of the CDR3: TGTGCCAGTAGTTATACAGGAGATCAGCCCCAGCATTTT. Its translation is CASSYTGDQPQHF.

The chain is built from TRBV19 and TRBJ1-5; D remains unclear. The CDR3 totals 16 residues. The V end was cut by 3 bases, the J end by 4 bases, with 16 bases between. Germline-derived CDR1 and CDR2 are LNHDA and SQIVND (reference sequence). The CDR3 DNA sequence: TGTGCCAGTAGTATTCAGATCAGAGGGATGAATCAGCCCCAGCATTTT. This codes for CASSIQIRGMNQPQHF.

The V and J genes are TRBV7-9 and TRBJ2-1, with 7 bases that match TRBD1. Germline-derived CDR1 and CDR2 are SEHNR and FQNEAQ (reference sequence). This CDR3 has 14 amino acids. V dropped 1 base and J dropped 5; count of bases not matched to a gene: 2. In DNA, the CDR3 is TGTGCCAGCAGCTTAGTGGGACAGAACAATGAGCAGTTCTTC. Translated, it gives CASSLVGQNNEQFF.

A remark on this clone: The junction shows a germline mismatch at one end, possibly a read error. V usage is TRBV7-7 and J usage is TRBJ2-3; D remains ambiguous. CDR1 and CDR2 from the germline V gene are SSHAT and FNYEAQ (reference sequence). The CDR3 has 17 residues. CDR3 protein: CASSLDGEPYSTDTQYF. CDR3 sequence (DNA): TGTGCTAGCAGCTTAGATGGTGAGCCCTATAGCACAGATACGCAGTATTTT.

The chain has TRBV5-1 and TRBJ1-1; weak D call: TRBD1 (5 bases). CDR1 is SGHRS and CDR2 is YFSETQ in the germline V gene. There are 17 residues in the CDR3. Trimming pared 2 bases from V and 0 bases from J, leaving 17 bases between. In DNA form, the CDR3 reads TGCGCCAGCAGCTTTGCTCCTCCGGGGGTAATGAACACTGAAGCTTTCTTT. Residues: CASSFAPPGVMNTEAFF.

The rearrangement uses TRBV14 and TRBJ1-1, with TRBD1 identical over 8 bases. Unmatched junction bases numbered 6, after V lost 5 bases and J lost 1 base. This CDR3 has 15 amino acids. Germline CDR1 is SGHDN and CDR2 is FVKESK. The CDR3 here is CASSVGTGKNTEAFF. The CDR3 coding sequence is TGTGCCAGCAGCGTCGGGACAGGAAAGAACACTGAAGCTTTCTTT.

The V call is TRBV2, the J call TRBJ2-3; the D gene is possibly TRBD2 (6 bases). CDR1 is SNHLY and CDR2 is FYNNEI in the germline V gene. The CDR3 spans 17 residues. V lost 0 bases and J 4 bases, leaving 17 bases between the germline ends. CDR3 amino acids: CASSEARSGGGPDTQYF. CDR3 DNA sequence: TGTGCCAGCAGTGAAGCGCGCTCCGGGGGAGGTCCAGATACGCAGTATTTT.

This clone was seen a single time. The CDR3 sequence is CASSQVEALGRPYEQYF. CDR3 nucleotides: TGCGCCAGCAGCCAAGTGGAGGCATTAGGTAGGCCCTACGAGCAGTACTTC. The gene calls are TRBV4-1 and TRBJ2-7; D possibly corresponds to TRBD2 (5 bases). CDR1 is MGHRA, CDR2 YSYEKL, per germline. This CDR3 has 17 amino acids. Trimming left V 1 base short and J 2 bases short, with 18 bases between.

This chain links TRBV5-1 with TRBJ1-1, with TRBD1 matching over 7 bases. From germline, CDR1 is SGHRS and CDR2 YFSETQ. The J segment lost 4 bases and the V segment lost 4 bases, leaving 7 bases of the junction unmatched. The CDR3 is made up of 14 amino acids. This CDR3 is CASSDQGERTEAFF. The CDR3 DNA reads as TGCGCCAGCAGCGACCAGGGGGAGCGCACTGAAGCTTTCTTT. Together with reference TRBV5-1 and TRBJ1-1, the CDR3 gives the full variable domain: KAGVTQTPRYLIKTRGQQVTLSCSPISGHRSVSWYQQTPGQGLQFLFEYFSETQRNKGNFPGRFSGRQFSNSRSEMNVSTLELGDSALYLCASSDQGERTEAFFGQGTRLTVV.

V gene TRBV4-1 combines with J gene TRBJ1-1; TRBD1 aligns across 9 bases. The V gene end was trimmed by 2 bases and the J gene end by 1 base; junction bases not matched to a gene: 2. Germline lookup yields CDR1 MGHRA and CDR2 YSYEKL. This CDR3 has 15 amino acids. The CDR3 DNA sequence: TGCGCCAGCAGCCAAAACAGGGGGCGGAACACTGAAGCTTTCTTT. Translated: CASSQNRGRNTEAFF.